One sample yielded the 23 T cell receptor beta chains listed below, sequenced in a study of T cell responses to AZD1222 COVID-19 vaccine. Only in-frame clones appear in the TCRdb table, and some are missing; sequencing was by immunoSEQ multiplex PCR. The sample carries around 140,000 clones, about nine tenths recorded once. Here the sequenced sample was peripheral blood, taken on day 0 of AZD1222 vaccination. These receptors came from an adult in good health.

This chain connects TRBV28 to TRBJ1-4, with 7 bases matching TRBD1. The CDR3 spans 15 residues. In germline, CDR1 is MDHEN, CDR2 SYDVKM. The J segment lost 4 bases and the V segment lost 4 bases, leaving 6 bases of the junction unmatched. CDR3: CASSSGGRINEKLFF. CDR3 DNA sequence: TGTGCCAGCAGTTCAGGGGGAAGAATTAATGAAAAACTGTTTTTT.

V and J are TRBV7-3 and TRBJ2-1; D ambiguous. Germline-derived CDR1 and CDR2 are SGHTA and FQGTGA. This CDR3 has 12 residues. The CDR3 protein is CFERSFLEEQFF. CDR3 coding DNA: TGTTTCGAGAGGAGCTTTCTTGAGGAGCAGTTCTTC.

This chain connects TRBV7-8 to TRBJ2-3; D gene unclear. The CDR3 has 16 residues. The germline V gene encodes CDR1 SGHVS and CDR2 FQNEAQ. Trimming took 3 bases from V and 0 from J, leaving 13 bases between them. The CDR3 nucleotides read TGTGCCAGCAGCTTTCAACGCTTTTACAGCACAGATACGCAGTATTTT. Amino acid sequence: CASSFQRFYSTDTQYF.

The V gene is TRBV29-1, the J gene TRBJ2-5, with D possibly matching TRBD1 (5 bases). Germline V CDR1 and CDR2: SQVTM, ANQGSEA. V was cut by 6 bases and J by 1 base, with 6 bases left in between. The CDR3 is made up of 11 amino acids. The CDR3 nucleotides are TGCAGCGTCCAGGGCCAAGAGACCCAGTACTTC. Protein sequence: CSVQGQETQYF.

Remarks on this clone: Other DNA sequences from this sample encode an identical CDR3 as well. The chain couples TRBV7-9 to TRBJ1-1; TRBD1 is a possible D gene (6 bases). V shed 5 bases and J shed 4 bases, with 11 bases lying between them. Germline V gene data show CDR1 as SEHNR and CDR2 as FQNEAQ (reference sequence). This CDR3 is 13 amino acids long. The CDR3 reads CASSPQGGTEAFF. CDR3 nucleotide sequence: TGTGCCAGCAGCCCACAGGGAGGCACTGAAGCTTTCTTT.

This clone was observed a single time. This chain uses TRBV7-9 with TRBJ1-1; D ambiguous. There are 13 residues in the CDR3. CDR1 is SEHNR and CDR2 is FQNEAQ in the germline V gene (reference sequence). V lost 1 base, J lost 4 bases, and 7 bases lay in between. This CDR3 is CASSLGVSTEAFF. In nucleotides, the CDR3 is TGTGCCAGCAGCTTAGGGGTGAGCACTGAAGCTTTCTTT. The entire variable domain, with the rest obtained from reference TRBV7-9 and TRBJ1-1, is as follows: DTGVSQNPRHKITKRGQNVTFRCDPISEHNRLYWYRQTLGQGPEFLTYFQNEAQLEKSRLLSDRFSAERPKGSFSTLEIQRTEQGDSAMYLCASSLGVSTEAFFGQGTRLTVV.

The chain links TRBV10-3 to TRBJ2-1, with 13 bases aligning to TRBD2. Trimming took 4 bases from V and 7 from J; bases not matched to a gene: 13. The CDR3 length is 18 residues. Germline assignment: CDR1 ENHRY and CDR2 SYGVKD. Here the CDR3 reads CAISGTSRTSGSWNEQFF. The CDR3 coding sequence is TGTGCCATCAGTGGTACCTCACGGACTAGCGGGAGCTGGAATGAGCAGTTCTTC.

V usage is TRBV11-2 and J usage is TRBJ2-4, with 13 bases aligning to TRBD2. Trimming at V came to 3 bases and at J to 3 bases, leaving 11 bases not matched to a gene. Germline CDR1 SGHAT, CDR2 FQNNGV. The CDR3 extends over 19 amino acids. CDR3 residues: CASSFQLAGGDWGKNIQYF. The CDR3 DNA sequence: TGTGCCAGCAGCTTTCAACTAGCGGGAGGGGACTGGGGCAAAAACATTCAGTACTTC.

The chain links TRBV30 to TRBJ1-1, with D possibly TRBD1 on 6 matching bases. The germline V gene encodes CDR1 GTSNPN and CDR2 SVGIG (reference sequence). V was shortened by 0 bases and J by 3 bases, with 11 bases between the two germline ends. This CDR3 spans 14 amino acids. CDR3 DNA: TGTGCCTGGAGTGTAGGTGCAGGGGACACTGAAGCTTTCTTT. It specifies CAWSVGAGDTEAFF.

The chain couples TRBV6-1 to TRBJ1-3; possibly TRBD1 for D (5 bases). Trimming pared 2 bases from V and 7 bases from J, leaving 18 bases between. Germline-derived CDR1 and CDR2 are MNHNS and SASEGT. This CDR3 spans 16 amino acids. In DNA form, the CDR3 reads TGTGCCAGCAGTGAAATCGGTGGGGCAGGGCCCAACACCATATATTTT. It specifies CASSEIGGAGPNTIYF.

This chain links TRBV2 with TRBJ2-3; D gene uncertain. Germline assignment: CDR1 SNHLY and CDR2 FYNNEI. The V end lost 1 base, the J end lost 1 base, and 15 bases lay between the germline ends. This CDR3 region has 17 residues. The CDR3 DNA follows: TGTGCCAGCAGTGAAGTTGTGGGCAGGCGACGCACAGATACGCAGTATTTT. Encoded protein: CASSEVVGRRRTDTQYF.

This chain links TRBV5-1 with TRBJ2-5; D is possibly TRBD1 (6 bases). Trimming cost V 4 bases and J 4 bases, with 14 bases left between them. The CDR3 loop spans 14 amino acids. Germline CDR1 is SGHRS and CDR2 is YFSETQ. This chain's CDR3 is CASSQERGGETQYF. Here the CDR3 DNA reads TGCGCCAGCAGCCAGGAAAGAGGGGGAGAGACCCAGTACTTC. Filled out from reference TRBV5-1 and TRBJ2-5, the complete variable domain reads KAGVTQTPRYLIKTRGQQVTLSCSPISGHRSVSWYQQTPGQGLQFLFEYFSETQRNKGNFPGRFSGRQFSNSRSEMNVSTLELGDSALYLCASSQERGGETQYFGPGTRLLVL.

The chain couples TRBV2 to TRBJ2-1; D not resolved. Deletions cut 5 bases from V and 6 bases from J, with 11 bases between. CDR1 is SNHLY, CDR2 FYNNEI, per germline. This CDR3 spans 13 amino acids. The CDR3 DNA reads TGTGCCAGCAGTTATGGAGCGTTCAATGAGCAGTTCTTC. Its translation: CASSYGAFNEQFF.

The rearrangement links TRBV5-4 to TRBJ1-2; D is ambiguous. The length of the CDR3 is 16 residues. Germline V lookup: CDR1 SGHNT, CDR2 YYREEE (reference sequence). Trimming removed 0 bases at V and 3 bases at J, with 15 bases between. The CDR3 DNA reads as TGTGCCAGCAGCTTGGGTATCGGAGGTGGAGACTATGGCTACACCTTC. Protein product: CASSLGIGGGDYGYTF.

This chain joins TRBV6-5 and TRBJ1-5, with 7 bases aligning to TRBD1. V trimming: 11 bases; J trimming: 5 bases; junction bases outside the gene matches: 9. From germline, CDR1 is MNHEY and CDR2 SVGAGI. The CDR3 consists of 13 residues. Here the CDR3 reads CASSKDRHQPQHF. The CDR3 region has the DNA TGTGCCTCCAGCAAGGACAGGCATCAGCCCCAGCATTTT.

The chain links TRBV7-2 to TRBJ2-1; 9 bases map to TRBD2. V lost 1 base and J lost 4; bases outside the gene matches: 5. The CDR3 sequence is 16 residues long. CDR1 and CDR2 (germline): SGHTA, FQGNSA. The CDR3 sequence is CASSLVRLAVYNEQFF. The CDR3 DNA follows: TGTGCCAGCAGCTTAGTGCGACTAGCGGTTTACAATGAGCAGTTCTTC.

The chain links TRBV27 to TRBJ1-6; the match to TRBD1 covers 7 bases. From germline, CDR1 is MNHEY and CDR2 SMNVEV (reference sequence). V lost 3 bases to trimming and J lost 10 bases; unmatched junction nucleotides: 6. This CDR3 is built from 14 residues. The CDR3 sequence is CASSFGQASSPLHF. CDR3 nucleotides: TGTGCCAGCAGTTTCGGACAGGCTAGCTCACCCCTCCACTTT.

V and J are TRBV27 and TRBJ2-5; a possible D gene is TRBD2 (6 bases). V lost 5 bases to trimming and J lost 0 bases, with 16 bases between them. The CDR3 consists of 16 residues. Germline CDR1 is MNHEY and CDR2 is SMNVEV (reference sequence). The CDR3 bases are TGTGCCAGCAGTCCCCTCGGAGCGGGCTACCAAGAGACCCAGTACTTC. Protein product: CASSPLGAGYQETQYF.

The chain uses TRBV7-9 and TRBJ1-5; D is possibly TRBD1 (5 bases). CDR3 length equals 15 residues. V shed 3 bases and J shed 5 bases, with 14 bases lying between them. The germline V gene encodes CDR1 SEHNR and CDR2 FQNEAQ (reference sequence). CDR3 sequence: CASSFGGRGDQPQHF. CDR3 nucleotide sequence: TGTGCCAGCAGCTTCGGAGGCCGGGGGGATCAGCCCCAGCATTTT. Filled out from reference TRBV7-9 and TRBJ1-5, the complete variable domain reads DTGVSQNPRHKITKRGQNVTFRCDPISEHNRLYWYRQTLGQGPEFLTYFQNEAQLEKSRLLSDRFSAERPKGSFSTLEIQRTEQGDSAMYLCASSFGGRGDQPQHFGDGTRLSIL.

The CDR3 DNA is TGTGCCAGTAGGAGTAACCCGGGACAGGGAAACTATGGCTACACCTTC. This translates into CASRSNPGQGNYGYTF. The chain has TRBV19 and TRBJ1-2, with 9 bases identical to TRBD1. The CDR3 is 16 residues long. Germline V gene data show CDR1 as LNHDA and CDR2 as SQIVND (reference sequence). V trimming: 6 bases; J trimming: 2 bases; junction bases outside the gene matches: 10.

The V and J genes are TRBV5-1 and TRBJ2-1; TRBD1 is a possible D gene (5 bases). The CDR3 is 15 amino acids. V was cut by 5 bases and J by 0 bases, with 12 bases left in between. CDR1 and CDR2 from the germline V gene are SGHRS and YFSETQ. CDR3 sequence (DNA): TGCGCCAGCAGGCAGGGTGGGAACTCCTACAATGAGCAGTTCTTC. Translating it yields CASRQGGNSYNEQFF.

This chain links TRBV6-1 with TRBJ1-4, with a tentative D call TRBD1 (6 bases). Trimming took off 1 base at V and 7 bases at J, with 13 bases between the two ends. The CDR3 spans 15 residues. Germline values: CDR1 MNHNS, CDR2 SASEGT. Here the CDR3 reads CASSEGGTGSEKLFF. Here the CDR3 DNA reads TGTGCCAGCAGTGAAGGAGGAACAGGGAGTGAAAAACTGTTTTTT.

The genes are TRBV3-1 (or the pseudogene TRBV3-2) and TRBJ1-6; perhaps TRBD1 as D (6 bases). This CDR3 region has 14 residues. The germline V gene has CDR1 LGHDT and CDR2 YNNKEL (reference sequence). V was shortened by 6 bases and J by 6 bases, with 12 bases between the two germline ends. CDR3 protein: CASSHGQTNSPLHF. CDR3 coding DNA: TGTGCCAGCAGTCACGGACAGACTAATTCACCCCTCCACTTT.